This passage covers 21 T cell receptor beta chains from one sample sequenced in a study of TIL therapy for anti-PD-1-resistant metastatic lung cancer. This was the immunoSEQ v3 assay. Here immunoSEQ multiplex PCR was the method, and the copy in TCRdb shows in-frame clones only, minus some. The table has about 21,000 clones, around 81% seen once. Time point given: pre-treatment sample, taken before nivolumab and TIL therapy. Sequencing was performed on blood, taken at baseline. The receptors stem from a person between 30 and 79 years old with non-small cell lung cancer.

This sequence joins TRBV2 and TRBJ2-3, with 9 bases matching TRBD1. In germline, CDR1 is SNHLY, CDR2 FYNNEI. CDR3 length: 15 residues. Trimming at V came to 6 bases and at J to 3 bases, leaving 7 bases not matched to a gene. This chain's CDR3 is CASREGTGSTDTQYF. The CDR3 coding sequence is TGTGCCAGCAGAGAGGGGACAGGGTCTACAGATACGCAGTATTTT.

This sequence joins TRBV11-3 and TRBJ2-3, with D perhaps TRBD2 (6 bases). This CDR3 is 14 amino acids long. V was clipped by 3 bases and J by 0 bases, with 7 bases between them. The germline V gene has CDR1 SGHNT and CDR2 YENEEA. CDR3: CASSFSGSTDTQYF. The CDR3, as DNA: TGTGCCAGCAGCTTTAGCGGTAGCACAGATACGCAGTATTTT.

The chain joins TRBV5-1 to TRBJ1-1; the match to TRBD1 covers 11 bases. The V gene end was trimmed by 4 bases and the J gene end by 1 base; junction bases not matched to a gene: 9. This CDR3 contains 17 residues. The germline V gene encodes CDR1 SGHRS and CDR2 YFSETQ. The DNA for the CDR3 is TGCGCCAGCAGCCTGGGACAGGGGGGTAGAGGGAACACTGAAGCTTTCTTT. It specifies CASSLGQGGRGNTEAFF.

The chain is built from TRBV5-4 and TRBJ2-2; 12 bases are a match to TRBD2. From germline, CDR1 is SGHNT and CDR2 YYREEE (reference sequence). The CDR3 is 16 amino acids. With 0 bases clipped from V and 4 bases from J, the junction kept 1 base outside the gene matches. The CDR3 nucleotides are TGTGCCAGCAGCTTGGGACTAGCGGGAGTCACCGGGGAGCTGTTTTTT. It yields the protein CASSLGLAGVTGELFF.

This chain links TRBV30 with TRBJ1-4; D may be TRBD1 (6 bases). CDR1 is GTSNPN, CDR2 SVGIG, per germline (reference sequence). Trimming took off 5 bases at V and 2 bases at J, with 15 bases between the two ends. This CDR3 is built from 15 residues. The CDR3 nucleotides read TGTGCCTGGGAAGACCCAGGGGCGACTAATGAAAAACTGTTTTTT. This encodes CAWEDPGATNEKLFF. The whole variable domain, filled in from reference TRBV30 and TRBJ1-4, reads SQTIHQWPATLVQPVGSPLSLECTVEGTSNPNLYWYRQAAGRGLQLLFYSVGIGQISSEVPQNLSASRPQDRQFILSSKKLLLSDSGFYLCAWEDPGATNEKLFFGSGTQLSVL.

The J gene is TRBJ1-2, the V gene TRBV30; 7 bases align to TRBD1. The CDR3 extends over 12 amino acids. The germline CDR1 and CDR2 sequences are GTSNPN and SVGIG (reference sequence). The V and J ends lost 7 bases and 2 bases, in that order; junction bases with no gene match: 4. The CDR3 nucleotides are TGTGCCTACCAGACAGGGAACTATGGCTACACCTTC. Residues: CAYQTGNYGYTF.

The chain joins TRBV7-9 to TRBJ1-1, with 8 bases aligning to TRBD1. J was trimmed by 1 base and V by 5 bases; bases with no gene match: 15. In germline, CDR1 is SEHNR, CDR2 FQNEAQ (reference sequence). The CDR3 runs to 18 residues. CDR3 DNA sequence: TGTGCCAGCAGCGCAGGACAGGGCGTTTCTGTATCGAACACTGAAGCTTTCTTT. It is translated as CASSAGQGVSVSNTEAFF.

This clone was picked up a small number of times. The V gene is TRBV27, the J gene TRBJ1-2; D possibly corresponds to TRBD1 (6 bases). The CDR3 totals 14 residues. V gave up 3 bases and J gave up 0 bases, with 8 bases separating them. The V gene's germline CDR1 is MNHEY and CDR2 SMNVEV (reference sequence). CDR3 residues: CASSFTGPNYGYTF. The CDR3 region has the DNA TGTGCCAGCAGTTTTACAGGGCCTAACTATGGCTACACCTTC.

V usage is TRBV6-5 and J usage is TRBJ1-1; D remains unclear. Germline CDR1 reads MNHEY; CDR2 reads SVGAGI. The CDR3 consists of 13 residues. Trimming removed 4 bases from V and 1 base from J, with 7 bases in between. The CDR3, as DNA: TGTGCCAGCAGTTTTGGGGAGAACACTGAAGCTTTCTTT. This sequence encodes CASSFGENTEAFF.

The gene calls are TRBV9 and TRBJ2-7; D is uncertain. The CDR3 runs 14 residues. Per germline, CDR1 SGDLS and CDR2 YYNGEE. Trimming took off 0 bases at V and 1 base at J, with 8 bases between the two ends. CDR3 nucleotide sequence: TGTGCCAGCAGCGTAGTTCCGGAGTCCTACGAGCAGTACTTC. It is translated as CASSVVPESYEQYF.

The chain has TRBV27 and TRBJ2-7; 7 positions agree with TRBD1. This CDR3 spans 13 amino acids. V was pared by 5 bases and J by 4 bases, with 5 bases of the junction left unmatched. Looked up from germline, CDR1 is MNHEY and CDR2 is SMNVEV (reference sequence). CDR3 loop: CASSRQGLYEQYF. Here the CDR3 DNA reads TGTGCCAGCAGTCGACAGGGTCTATACGAGCAGTACTTC.

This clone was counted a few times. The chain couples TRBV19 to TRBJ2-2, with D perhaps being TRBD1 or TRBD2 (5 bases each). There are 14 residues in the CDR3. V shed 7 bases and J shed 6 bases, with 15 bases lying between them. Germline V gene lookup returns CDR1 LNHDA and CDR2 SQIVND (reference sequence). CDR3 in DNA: TGTGCCAGTAAACGGGGCGCCGACGCCGGGGAGCTGTTTTTT. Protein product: CASKRGADAGELFF.

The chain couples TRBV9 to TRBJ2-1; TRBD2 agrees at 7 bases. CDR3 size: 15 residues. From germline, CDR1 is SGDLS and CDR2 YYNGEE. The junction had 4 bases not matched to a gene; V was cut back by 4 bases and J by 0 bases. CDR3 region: CASSLAASSYNEQFF. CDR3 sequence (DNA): TGTGCCAGCAGCCTAGCGGCCAGCTCCTACAATGAGCAGTTCTTC. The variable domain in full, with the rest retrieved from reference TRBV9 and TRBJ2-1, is DSGVTQTPKHLITATGQRVTLRCSPRSGDLSVYWYQQSLDQGLQFLIQYYNGEERAKGNILERFSAQQFPDLHSELNLSSLELGDSALYFCASSLAASSYNEQFFGPGTRLTVL.

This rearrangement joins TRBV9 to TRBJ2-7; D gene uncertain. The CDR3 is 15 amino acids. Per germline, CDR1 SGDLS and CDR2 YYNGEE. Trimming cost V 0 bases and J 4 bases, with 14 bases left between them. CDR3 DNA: TGTGCCAGCAGCGTAGTTTGGTCCCACCATTACGAGCAGTACTTC. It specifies CASSVVWSHHYEQYF.

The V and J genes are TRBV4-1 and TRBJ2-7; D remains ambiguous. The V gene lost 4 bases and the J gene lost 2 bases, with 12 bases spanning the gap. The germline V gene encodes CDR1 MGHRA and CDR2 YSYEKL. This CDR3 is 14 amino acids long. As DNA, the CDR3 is TGCGCCAGCAGCCCCTTCGCAGGAACCTACGAGCAGTACTTC. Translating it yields CASSPFAGTYEQYF.

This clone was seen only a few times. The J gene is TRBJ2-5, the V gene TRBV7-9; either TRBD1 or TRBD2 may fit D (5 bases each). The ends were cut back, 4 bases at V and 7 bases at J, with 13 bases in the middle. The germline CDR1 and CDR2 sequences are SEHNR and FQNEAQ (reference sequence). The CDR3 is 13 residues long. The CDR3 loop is CASSWDLLGTQYF. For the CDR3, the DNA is TGTGCCAGCAGCTGGGACCTCTTGGGGACCCAGTACTTC. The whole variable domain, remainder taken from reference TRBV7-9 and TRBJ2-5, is DTGVSQNPRHKITKRGQNVTFRCDPISEHNRLYWYRQTLGQGPEFLTYFQNEAQLEKSRLLSDRFSAERPKGSFSTLEIQRTEQGDSAMYLCASSWDLLGTQYFGPGTRLLVL.

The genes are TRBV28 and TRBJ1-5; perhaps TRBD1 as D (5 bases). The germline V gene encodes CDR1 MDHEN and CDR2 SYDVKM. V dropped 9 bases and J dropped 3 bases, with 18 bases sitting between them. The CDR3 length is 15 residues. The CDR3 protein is CASKTAGGSNQPQHF. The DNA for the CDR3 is TGTGCCAGTAAGACAGCCGGGGGTTCCAATCAGCCCCAGCATTTT.

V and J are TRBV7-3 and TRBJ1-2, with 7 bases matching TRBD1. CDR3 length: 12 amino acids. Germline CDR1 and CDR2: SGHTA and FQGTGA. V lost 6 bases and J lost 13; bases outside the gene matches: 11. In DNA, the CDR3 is TGTGCCAGCAGTCAGAGCAGGGGGTTCTTCACCTTC. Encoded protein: CASSQSRGFFTF.

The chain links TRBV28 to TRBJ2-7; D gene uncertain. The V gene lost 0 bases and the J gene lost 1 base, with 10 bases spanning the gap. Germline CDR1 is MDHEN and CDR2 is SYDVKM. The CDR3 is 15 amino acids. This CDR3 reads CASSLWGSKSYEQYF. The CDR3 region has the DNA TGTGCCAGCAGTTTATGGGGCAGTAAATCCTACGAGCAGTACTTC.

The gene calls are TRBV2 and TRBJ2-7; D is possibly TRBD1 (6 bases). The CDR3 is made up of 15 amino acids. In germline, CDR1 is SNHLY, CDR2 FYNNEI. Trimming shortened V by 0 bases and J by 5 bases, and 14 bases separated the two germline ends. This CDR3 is CASSEAIGRGHEQYF. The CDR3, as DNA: TGTGCCAGCAGTGAAGCAATAGGCAGGGGCCACGAGCAGTACTTC.

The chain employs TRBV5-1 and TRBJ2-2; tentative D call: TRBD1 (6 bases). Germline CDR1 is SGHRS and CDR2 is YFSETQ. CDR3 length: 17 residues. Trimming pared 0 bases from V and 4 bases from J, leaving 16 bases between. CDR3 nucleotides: TGCGCCAGCAGCTTGGAACCTCAGGGGTCTCCCACCGGGGAGCTGTTTTTT. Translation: CASSLEPQGSPTGELFF. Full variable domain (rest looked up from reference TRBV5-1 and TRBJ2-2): KAGVTQTPRYLIKTRGQQVTLSCSPISGHRSVSWYQQTPGQGLQFLFEYFSETQRNKGNFPGRFSGRQFSNSRSEMNVSTLELGDSALYLCASSLEPQGSPTGELFFGEGSRLTVL.